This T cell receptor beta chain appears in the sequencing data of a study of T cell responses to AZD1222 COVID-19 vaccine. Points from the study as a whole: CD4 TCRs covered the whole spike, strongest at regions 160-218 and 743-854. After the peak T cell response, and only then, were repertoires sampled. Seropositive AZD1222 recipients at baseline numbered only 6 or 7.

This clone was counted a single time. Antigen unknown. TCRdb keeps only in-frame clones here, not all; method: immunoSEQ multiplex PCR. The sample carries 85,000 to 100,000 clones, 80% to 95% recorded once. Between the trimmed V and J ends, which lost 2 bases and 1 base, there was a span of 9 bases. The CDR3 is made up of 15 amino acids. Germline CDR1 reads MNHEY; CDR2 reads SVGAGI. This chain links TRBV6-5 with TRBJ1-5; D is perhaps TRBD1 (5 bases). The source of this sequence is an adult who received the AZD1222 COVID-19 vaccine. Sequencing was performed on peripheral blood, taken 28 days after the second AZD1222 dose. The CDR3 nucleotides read TGTGCCAGCAGTTACGAAAGGGGAAGCAATCAGCCCCAGCATTTT. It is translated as CASSYERGSNQPQHF.